This TCR beta chain was captured by sequencing in a study of Ad26.COV2.S vaccination and SARS-CoV-2 variants. CDR1 and CDR2 from the germline V gene are KGHSH and LQKENI. CDR3 size: 17 residues. V shed 0 bases and J shed 6 bases, with 21 bases lying between them. Repertoires were generated with immunoSEQ multiplex PCR, while TCRdb's copy carries only in-frame clones and drops some. The table lists around 140,000 clones, 86% of them singletons, with approximately 5% in the top ten. Concerning this clone: Its antigen is currently unknown.

Study results and limitations: Recipients of vaccine and of placebo showed similar breadth of their non-spike TCR repertoires. Using TCR breadth and depth analyses may have led to underestimated total T cell responses.

This rearrangement joins TRBV18 to TRBJ2-7, with D possibly being TRBD1 (6 bases). The clonotype originates from a human donor who had recovered from COVID-19. Sample: peripheral blood, taken after recovery from COVID-19. The CDR3 sequence is CASSPPAWDKGSGEQYF. CDR3 DNA: TGTGCCAGCTCACCACCCGCCTGGGACAAGGGATCGGGCGAGCAGTACTTC. Supplemented by reference TRBV18 and TRBJ2-7, the full variable domain reads NAGVMQNPRHLVRRRGQEARLRCSPMKGHSHVYWYRQLPEEGLKFMVYLQKENIIDESGMPKERFSAEFPKEGPSILRIQQVVRGDSAAYFCASSPPAWDKGSGEQYFGPGTRLTVT.